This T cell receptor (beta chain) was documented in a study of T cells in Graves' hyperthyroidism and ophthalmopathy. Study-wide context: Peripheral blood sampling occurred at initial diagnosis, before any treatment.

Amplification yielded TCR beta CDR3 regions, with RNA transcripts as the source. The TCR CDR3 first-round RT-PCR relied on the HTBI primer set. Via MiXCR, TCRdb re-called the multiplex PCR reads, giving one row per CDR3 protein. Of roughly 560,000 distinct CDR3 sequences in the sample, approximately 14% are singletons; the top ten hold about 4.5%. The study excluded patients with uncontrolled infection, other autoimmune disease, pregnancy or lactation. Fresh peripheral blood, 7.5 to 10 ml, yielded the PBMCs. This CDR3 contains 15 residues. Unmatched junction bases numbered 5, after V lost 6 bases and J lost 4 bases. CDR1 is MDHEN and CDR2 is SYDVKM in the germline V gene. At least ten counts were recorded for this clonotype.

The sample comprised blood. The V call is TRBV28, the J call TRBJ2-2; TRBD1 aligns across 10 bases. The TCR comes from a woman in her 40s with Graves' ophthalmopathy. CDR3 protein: CASSFRDRGTGELFF. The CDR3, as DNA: TGTGCCAGCAGCTTCCGGGACAGGGGCACCGGGGAGCTGTTTTTT.